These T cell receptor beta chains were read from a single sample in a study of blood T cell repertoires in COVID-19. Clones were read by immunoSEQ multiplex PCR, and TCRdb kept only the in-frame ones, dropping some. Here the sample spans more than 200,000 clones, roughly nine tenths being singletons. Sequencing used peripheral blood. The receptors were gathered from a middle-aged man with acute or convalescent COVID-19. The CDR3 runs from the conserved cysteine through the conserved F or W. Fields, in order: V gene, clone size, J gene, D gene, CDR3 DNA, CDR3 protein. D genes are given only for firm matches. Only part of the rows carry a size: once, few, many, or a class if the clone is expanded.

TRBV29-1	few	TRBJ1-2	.	TGCAGCGTTGAGGAGGGACCGAACTATGGCTACACCTTC	CSVEEGPNYGYTF
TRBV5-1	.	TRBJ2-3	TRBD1	TGCGCCAGCAGCCCGACAGGGGGCAGGACAGATACGCAGTATTTT	CASSPTGGRTDTQYF
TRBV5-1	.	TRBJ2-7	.	TGCGCCAGCAGCTTGTCCCTCGTTGGGGCGTACGAGCAGTACTTC	CASSLSLVGAYEQYF
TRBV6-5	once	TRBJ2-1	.	TGTGCCAGCAGTTACTCGAACCGGGGGACCTACAATGAGCAGTTCTTC	CASSYSNRGTYNEQFF
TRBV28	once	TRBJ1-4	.	TGTGCCAGCAGTCAACCGGGACTCCCGTTGACAACTAATGAAAAACTGTTTTTT	CASSQPGLPLTTNEKLFF
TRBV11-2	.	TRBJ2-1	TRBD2	TGTGCCAGCAGCTTAGGTCGGAAGATAGCGGGGAGCTCCTACAATGAGCAGTTCTTC	CASSLGRKIAGSSYNEQFF
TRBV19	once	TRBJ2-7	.	TGTGCCAGTAGTATCGGTTGGGGCCCCTACGAGCAGTACTTC	CASSIGWGPYEQYF
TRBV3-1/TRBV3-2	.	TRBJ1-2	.	TGTGCCAGCAGCCAAGTGACGGAGGCCAACTATGGCTACACCTTC	CASSQVTEANYGYTF
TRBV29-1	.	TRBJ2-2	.	TGCAGCGTTGCAGGGACAACGACGACCGGGGAGCTGTTTTTT	CSVAGTTTTGELFF
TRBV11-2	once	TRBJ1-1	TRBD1	TGTGCCAGCAGCTTAGCCGTAGCAGGGGGCGCTGAAGCTTTCTTT	CASSLAVAGGAEAFF
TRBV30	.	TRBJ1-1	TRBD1	TGTGCCTGGGATTTACAGGGGGCGGGGGCTGAAGCTTTCTTT	CAWDLQGAGAEAFF
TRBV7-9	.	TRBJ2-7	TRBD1	TGTGCCAGCAGCTCGGCCCGGGACAGGATATACGAGCAGTACTTC	CASSSARDRIYEQYF
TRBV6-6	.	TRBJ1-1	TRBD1	TGTGCCAGCAGTAGGCAGGGGGCAGCTTACACTGAAGCTTTCTTT	CASSRQGAAYTEAFF
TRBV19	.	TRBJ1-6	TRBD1	TGTGCCAGTAGGGACAGGGGGTTGATTTCACCCCTCCACTTT	CASRDRGLISPLHF
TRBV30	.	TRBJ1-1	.	TGTGCCTGGAGTGGGCTCCCGCTGAACACTGAAGCTTTCTTT	CAWSGLPLNTEAFF
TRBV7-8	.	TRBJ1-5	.	TGTGCCAGCAGCTTAGACCCAGGGAAAGAGAGAAATCAGCCCCAGCATTTT	CASSLDPGKERNQPQHF
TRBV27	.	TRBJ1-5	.	TGTGCCAGCAGTTGGGGGGACGGTCAGCCCCAGCATTTT	CASSWGDGQPQHF
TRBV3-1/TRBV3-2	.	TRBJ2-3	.	TGTGCCAGCAGCCTCGGGACTTCTAGCACAGATACGCAGTATTTT	CASSLGTSSTDTQYF
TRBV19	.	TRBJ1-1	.	TGTGCCAGTAGTCATTACACTGAAGCTTTCTTT	CASSHYTEAFF
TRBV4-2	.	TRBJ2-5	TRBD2	TGTGCCAGCAGCCGGACGGTCAGCGGGGGGACTCAAGAGACCCAGTACTTC	CASSRTVSGGTQETQYF
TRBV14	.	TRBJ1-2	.	TGTGCCAGCAGCCACAGGGGTGGCTACACCTTC	CASSHRGGYTF
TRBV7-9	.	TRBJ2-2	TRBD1	TGTGCCAGTCTCCTACAGGGGAGCGCCGGGGAGCTGTTTTTT	CASLLQGSAGELFF
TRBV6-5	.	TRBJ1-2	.	TGTGCCAGCAGTTCCAGGGAGGGGTCCAGGGATGGCTACACCTTC	CASSSREGSRDGYTF
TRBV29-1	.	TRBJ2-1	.	TGCAGCGTTGTAGTCGATGAGCAGTTCTTC	CSVVVDEQFF
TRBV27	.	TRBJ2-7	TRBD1	TGTGCCAGCAGTTTTCTGGACAGGGGCTACGAGCAGTACTTC	CASSFLDRGYEQYF
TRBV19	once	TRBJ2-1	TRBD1	TGTGCCAGTAGTAGGACAGGGGTGTACAATGAGCAGTTCTTC	CASSRTGVYNEQFF
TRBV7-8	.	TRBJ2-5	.	TGTGCCAGCAGCTTAGGACTGCCGTCTTCGGAGACCCAGTACTTC	CASSLGLPSSETQYF
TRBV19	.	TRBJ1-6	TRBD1	TGTGCCAGTAGTCTTCGACAGGGCAATAATTCACCCCTCCACTTT	CASSLRQGNNSPLHF
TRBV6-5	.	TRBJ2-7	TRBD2	TGTGCCAGCAGCACGGAAGCGGGGGGGCACTACGAGCAGTACTTC	CASSTEAGGHYEQYF
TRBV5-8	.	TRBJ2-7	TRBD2	TGTGCCAGCAGCTTGGCGGGACTAGCGGGGGCACGCCTTCCCTACGAGCAGTACTTC	CASSLAGLAGARLPYEQYF
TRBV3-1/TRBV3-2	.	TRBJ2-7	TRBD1	TGTGCCAGCAGTCAAGTCTCTCTACAGGGGGGCTACGAGCAGTACTTC	CASSQVSLQGGYEQYF
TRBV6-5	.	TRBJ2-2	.	TGTGCCAGCAGGCAGCTACTGGGGGCGCTGTTTTTT	CASRQLLGALFF
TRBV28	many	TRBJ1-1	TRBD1	TGTGCCAGCAGTTCCGGACAGGGTGTCCTTACTGAAGCTTTCTTT	CASSSGQGVLTEAFF
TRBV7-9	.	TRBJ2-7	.	TGTGCCAGCAGCTTAGTTCCGGGGACAACTTCCTACGAGCAGTACTTC	CASSLVPGTTSYEQYF
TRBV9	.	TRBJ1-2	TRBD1	TGTGCCAGCAGCGTAAGAGGGACAGGCCCTAACTATGGCTACACCTTC	CASSVRGTGPNYGYTF